This paragraph covers one T cell receptor beta chain sequence. Antigen unknown. The sample belongs to a study of shared clonotypes between healthy human individuals. Study-level findings and limits: Sharing across four donors was highest in naive CD4 (around 5%) and lowest in memory CD8 (0.4%).

Every immunoSEQ plate was one replicate of a subset's evenly spread DNA. Sequencing used immunoSEQ multiplex PCR; TCRdb keeps in-frame clones, though not all of them. Of more than 550,000 clones listed, about two thirds are singletons. Trimming stripped 6 bases from V and 2 bases from J, with 9 bases between. Germline V CDR1 and CDR2: MNHEY, SMNVEV (reference sequence). The CDR3 sequence is 13 residues long. This chain connects TRBV27 to TRBJ2-3; D not certain. The sequence derives from a woman aged 30 to 39 in good health. What was sequenced was memory CD4+ T cells sorted from blood. Subset here: CD45RA-negative fraction. The CDR3 protein is CASSLAYTDTQYF. Written as DNA, the CDR3 is TGTGCCAGCAGCCTTGCCTACACAGATACGCAGTATTTT.